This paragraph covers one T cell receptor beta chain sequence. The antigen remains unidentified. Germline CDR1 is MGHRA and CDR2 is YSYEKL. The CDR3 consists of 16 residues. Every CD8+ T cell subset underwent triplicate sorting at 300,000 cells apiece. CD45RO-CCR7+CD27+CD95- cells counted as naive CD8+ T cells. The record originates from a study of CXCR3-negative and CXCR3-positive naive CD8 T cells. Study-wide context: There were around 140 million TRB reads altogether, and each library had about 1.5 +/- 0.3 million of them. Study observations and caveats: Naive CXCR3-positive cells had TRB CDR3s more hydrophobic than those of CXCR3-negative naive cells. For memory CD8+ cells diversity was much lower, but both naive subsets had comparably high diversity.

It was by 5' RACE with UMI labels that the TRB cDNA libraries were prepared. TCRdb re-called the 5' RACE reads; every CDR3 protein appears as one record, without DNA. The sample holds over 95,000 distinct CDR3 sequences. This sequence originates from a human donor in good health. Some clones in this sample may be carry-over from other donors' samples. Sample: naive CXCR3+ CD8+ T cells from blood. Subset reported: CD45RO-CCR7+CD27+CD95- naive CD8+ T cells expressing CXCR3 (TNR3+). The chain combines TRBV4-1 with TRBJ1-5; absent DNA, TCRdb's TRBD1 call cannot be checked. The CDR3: CASSQDDRSSNQPQHF.